This is a list of T cell receptor beta chains from one sample in a study of radiation and T cells in renal cell carcinoma. This table comes from immunoSEQ multiplex PCR, and its TCRdb copy is limited to in-frame clones, with some not included. The sample comprises over 60,000 clones, approximately 86% of which are singletons, and 22% rests with the top ten. This material consisted of blood, taken from a patient whose treatment included radiotherapy and nephrectomy. All receptors come from a woman between 45 and 60 years old with renal cell carcinoma. Both conserved end residues are part of each CDR3. The D gene is left open where the match is weak. Clone size is shown for a subset of rows, as once, few, many or a class of expanded clone.

j_call | v_call | clone_size | d_call | cdr3_aa | cdr3_nt
TRBJ2-2 | TRBV19 | . | . | CASSISLNTGELFF | TGTGCCAGTAGTATAAGCCTGAACACCGGGGAGCTGTTTTTT
TRBJ2-5 | TRBV19 | . | . | CASSRLAPGTGQETQYF | TGTGCCAGTAGTAGACTAGCACCCGGGACAGGCCAAGAGACCCAGTACTTC
TRBJ2-2 | TRBV5-1 | . | TRBD2 | CASSLNLAGSTGELFF | TGCGCCAGCAGCTTGAATCTAGCGGGGAGCACCGGGGAGCTGTTTTTT
TRBJ2-1 | TRBV28 | . | TRBD2 | CASHTSGTSSYNEQFF | TGTGCCAGCCATACTAGCGGGACCAGCTCCTACAATGAGCAGTTCTTC
TRBJ1-1 | TRBV6-1 | . | TRBD1 | CASSARTGDAEAFF | TGTGCCAGCAGCGCTAGGACAGGGGACGCTGAAGCTTTCTTT
TRBJ2-6 | TRBV7-3 | . | . | CASSLQSSGANVLTF | TGTGCCAGCAGCTTACAGAGCTCTGGGGCCAACGTCCTGACTTTC
TRBJ1-4 | TRBV28 | . | . | CASTNRQAANEKLFF | TGTGCCAGCACAAATAGACAGGCGGCTAATGAAAAACTGTTTTTT
TRBJ2-3 | TRBV18 | . | TRBD2 | CASSSGGRAGSDTQYF | TGTGCCAGCTCATCGGGGGGACGAGCGGGGTCAGATACGCAGTATTTT
TRBJ2-1 | TRBV19 | . | . | CASSDSRGNEQFF | TGTGCCAGTAGCGACTCCAGGGGCAATGAGCAGTTCTTC
TRBJ2-1 | TRBV19 | . | . | CASSISETGTNNEQFF | TGTGCCAGTAGTATAAGTGAGACAGGTACGAACAATGAGCAGTTCTTC
TRBJ1-1 | TRBV11-2 | . | . | CASSLMGGDTEAFF | TGTGCCAGCAGCTTAATGGGTGGCGACACTGAAGCTTTCTTT
TRBJ1-2 | TRBV4-3 | . | TRBD1 | CASSSGQGLGGVRGYTF | TGCGCCAGCAGCTCAGGACAGGGCCTCGGGGGGGTGAGGGGCTACACCTTC
TRBJ2-7 | TRBV28 | . | TRBD1 | CASSSIYTLGQGRKDEQYF | TGTGCCAGCAGTTCAATATATACTCTAGGACAGGGGAGAAAGGACGAGCAGTACTTC
TRBJ2-7 | TRBV6-6 | few | . | CASRRGGTQSSYEQYF | TGTGCCAGCAGACGAGGCGGGACGCAGAGCTCCTACGAGCAGTACTTC
TRBJ2-7 | TRBV6-4 | . | . | CASREYAGSTGEQYF | TGTGCCAGCAGAGAATACGCGGGATCAACGGGCGAGCAGTACTTC
TRBJ2-7 | TRBV6-6 | once | . | CASSYPNREQYF | TGTGCCAGCAGTTACCCTAATCGCGAGCAGTACTTC
TRBJ2-2 | TRBV7-9 | . | . | CASRGANTGELFF | TGTGCCAGCCGTGGGGCGAACACCGGGGAGCTGTTTTTT
TRBJ1-1 | TRBV6-5 | . | TRBD1 | CASSLAGTVNTEAFF | TGTGCCAGCAGTTTAGCCGGGACAGTGAACACTGAAGCTTTCTTT
TRBJ2-7 | TRBV5-4 | . | TRBD1 | CASSFRDRGVHEQYF | TGTGCCAGCAGCTTCCGGGACAGGGGGGTCCACGAGCAGTACTTC
TRBJ1-5 | TRBV28 | . | . | CASWGLTQHF | TGTGCCAGTTGGGGACTCACCCAGCATTTT
TRBJ1-5 | TRBV2 | . | . | CASSEVGNQPQHF | TGTGCCAGCAGTGAAGTCGGGAATCAGCCCCAGCATTTT
TRBJ2-3 | TRBV7-9 | . | TRBD2 | CASSSRGGTDTQYF | TGTGCCAGCAGCTCTCGGGGGGGCACAGATACGCAGTATTTT
TRBJ1-3 | TRBV7-2 | . | . | CASSQQGSGNTIYF | TGTGCCAGCAGCCAACAGGGCTCTGGAAACACCATATATTTT
TRBJ2-5 | TRBV7-9 | . | . | CASSSSGFLETQYF | .
TRBJ1-4 | TRBV29-1 | once | . | CSGGNEKLFF | TGCAGCGGAGGTAATGAAAAACTGTTTTTT
TRBJ2-7 | TRBV29-1 | many | TRBD1 | CSVEAWDRVYEQYF | TGCAGCGTTGAAGCTTGGGACAGGGTCTACGAGCAGTACTTC
TRBJ1-1 | TRBV2 | few | . | CASTVLGLDTEAFF | TGTGCCAGCACGGTATTGGGTTTGGACACTGAAGCTTTCTTT
TRBJ2-2 | TRBV11-3 | . | . | CASSLDPLGGATGELFF | TGTGCCAGCAGCTTAGATCCCCTTGGTGGGGCGACCGGGGAGCTGTTTTTT
TRBJ1-2 | TRBV5-1 | once | TRBD1 | CASSLEAGGDYGYTF | TGCGCCAGCAGCCTGGAGGCAGGGGGAGACTATGGCTACACCTTC
TRBJ1-5 | TRBV25-1 | many | TRBD1 | CASSATGQGLHQPQHF | TGTGCCAGCAGTGCCACGGGACAGGGATTACATCAGCCCCAGCATTTT
TRBJ1-1 | TRBV5-1 | . | . | CASNTDPGVRTEAFF | TGCGCCAGCAACACGGACCCAGGGGTTCGAACTGAAGCTTTCTTT
TRBJ1-2 | TRBV25-1 | . | . | CASQRRDGFPRYTF | TGTGCCAGTCAGCGCCGGGACGGATTTCCCCGCTACACCTTC
TRBJ2-7 | TRBV4-2 | . | TRBD1 | CASSQRDRGGEQYF | TGTGCCAGCAGCCAGAGGGACAGGGGAGGAGAGCAGTACTTC
TRBJ2-7 | TRBV29-1 | . | TRBD1 | CSAYNTVGDSSYEQYF | TGCAGCGCTTATAACACGGTTGGGGACAGCTCCTACGAGCAGTACTTC
TRBJ2-6 | TRBV7-2 | . | . | CASSLAGSGANVLTF | TGTGCCAGCAGCTTAGCGGGCTCTGGGGCCAACGTCCTGACTTTC
TRBJ2-7 | TRBV7-2 | . | TRBD2 | CASSPREGSYEQYF | TGTGCCAGCAGCCCACGGGAGGGTAGCTACGAGCAGTACTTC
TRBJ1-2 | TRBV6-5 | . | . | CASSYSGELSYGYTF | TGTGCCAGCAGTTACTCGGGGGAGCTGTCCTATGGCTACACCTTC
TRBJ1-2 | TRBV7-2 | . | TRBD1 | CASSKGQGALYGYTF | TGTGCCAGCAGCAAAGGACAGGGGGCGCTATATGGCTACACCTTC
TRBJ2-1 | TRBV11-2 | . | TRBD2 | CASSLGSGSSNEQFF | TGTGCCAGCAGCTTGGGTAGCGGGAGTAGCAATGAGCAGTTCTTC
TRBJ1-5 | TRBV28 | . | TRBD1 | CASSLSGDRDWNQPQHF | TGTGCCAGCAGTTTATCAGGGGACAGGGATTGGAATCAGCCCCAGCATTTT
TRBJ2-1 | TRBV29-1 | . | TRBD2 | CSGGRTSEYNEQFF | TGCAGCGGGGGAAGGACTAGCGAGTACAATGAGCAGTTCTTC
TRBJ1-3 | TRBV7-2 | . | TRBD1 | CASSLQGVRNTIYF | TGTGCCAGCAGCCTACAGGGGGTACGAAACACCATATATTTT
TRBJ1-6 | TRBV14 | . | TRBD1 | CASSLDRGHFEGRNSPLHF | TGTGCCAGCAGCCTGGACAGGGGGCATTTCGAGGGTAGGAATTCACCCCTCCACTTT